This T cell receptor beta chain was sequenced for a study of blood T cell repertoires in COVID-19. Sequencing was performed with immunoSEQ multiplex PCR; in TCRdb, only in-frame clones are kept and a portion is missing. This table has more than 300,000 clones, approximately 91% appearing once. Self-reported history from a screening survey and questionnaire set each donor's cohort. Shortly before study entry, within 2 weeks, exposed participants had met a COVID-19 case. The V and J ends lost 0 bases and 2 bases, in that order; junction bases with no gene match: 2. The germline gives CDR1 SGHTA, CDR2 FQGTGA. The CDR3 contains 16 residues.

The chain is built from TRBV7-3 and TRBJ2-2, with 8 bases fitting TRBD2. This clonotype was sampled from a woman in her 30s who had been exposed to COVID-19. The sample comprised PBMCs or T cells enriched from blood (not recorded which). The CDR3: CASSLTSGGNTGELFF. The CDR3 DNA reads TGTGCCAGCAGCTTAACCAGCGGGGGAAACACCGGGGAGCTGTTTTTT.